The next 27 T cell receptor beta chains were all read from a single sample in a study of T cells in localized non-small cell lung cancer (TCRdb year 2020). Preparation of the library involved the immunoSEQ multiplex PCR assay. In TCRdb, the immuneACCESS table is reduced to in-frame sequences with V and J assigned. These tables do not hold every clone; where another copy was compared, an unresolved V gene accounts for under half, and the others remain unexplained. This sample is represented by fewer than 2,000 clones; about 25% of them were singletons. Of the sample, around 14% falls within the top ten clones. The starting material was normal lung tissue next to the tumor, obtained before any cancer treatment. The receptors here all came from a male donor at least 60 years old with stage II squamous cell lung carcinoma.

This clone was detected only a few times. The chain has TRBV9 and TRBJ2-5, with TRBD2 identical over 10 bases. Germline V gene sequence: CDR1 SGDLS, CDR2 YYNGEE. The V segment lost 4 bases and the J segment 1 base; nucleotides outside the gene matches: 13. The CDR3 runs 18 residues. DNA for the CDR3: TGTGCCAGCAGCCCTAGGTCAGGAGCGGGGGGGACCCAAGAGACCCAGTACTTC. Residues: CASSPRSGAGGTQETQYF.

The V gene is TRBV19, the J gene TRBJ2-1; 8 positions agree with TRBD2. Trimming removed 0 bases from V and 7 bases from J; junction bases left unmatched: 8. The CDR3 length is 16 residues. The germline V gene has CDR1 LNHDA and CDR2 SQIVND (reference sequence). The CDR3 sequence is CASSIDPAGERNEQFF. CDR3 nucleotides: TGTGCCAGTAGTATAGATCCAGCGGGGGAAAGGAATGAGCAGTTCTTC. Full variable domain (rest looked up from reference TRBV19 and TRBJ2-1): DGGITQSPKYLFRKEGQNVTLSCEQNLNHDAMYWYRQDPGQGLRLIYYSQIVNDFQKGDIAEGYSVSREKKESFPLTVTSAQKNPTAFYLCASSIDPAGERNEQFFGPGTRLTVL.

This clone was observed a few times. V and J are TRBV7-6 and TRBJ1-1, with TRBD1 as a possible D gene (6 bases). Between the trimmed V and J ends, which lost 5 bases and 14 bases, there was a span of 27 bases. Germline CDR1 and CDR2: SGHVS and FNYEAQ. CDR3 length: 15 residues. CDR3 sequence (DNA): TGTGCCAGCAGCCCCACGACCGACAGGAACACTCCCCCCTTCTTT. Its translation: CASSPTTDRNTPPFF.

This clone qualifies as medium-sized. The rearrangement links TRBV11-3 to TRBJ2-1; TRBD2 matches at 12 bases. Unmatched junction bases numbered 10, after V lost 4 bases and J lost 3 bases. Per germline, CDR1 SGHNT and CDR2 YENEEA. This CDR3 is 18 amino acids long. CDR3 DNA: TGTGCCAGCAGCTCCGACCTACTAGCGGGGGGACACTACAATGAGCAGTTCTTC. Translating it yields CASSSDLLAGGHYNEQFF.

The chain carries TRBV25-1 and TRBJ1-1, with a tentative D call TRBD1 (6 bases). Per germline, CDR1 MGHDK and CDR2 SYGVNS. The CDR3 length is 12 residues. V shed 9 bases and J shed 10 bases, with 18 bases lying between them. As DNA, the CDR3 is TGTGCCAGTGGGCTTGGGGGGCGGTCAGCTTTCTTT. Protein: CASGLGGRSAFF.

The chain uses TRBV18 and TRBJ1-4, with 10 bases matching TRBD1. V shed 3 bases, J shed 7 bases, and the junction held 8 bases outside the gene matches. This CDR3 is built from 16 residues. Germline V gives CDR1 KGHSH, CDR2 LQKENI. Written as DNA, the CDR3 is TGTGCCAGCTCACCGGGGGACAGGGGCCGGGGTGAAAAACTGTTTTTT. Encoded protein: CASSPGDRGRGEKLFF.

This clone appeared a few times. This sequence joins TRBV6-8 and TRBJ1-1; TRBD1 matches 7 bases. The germline V gene has CDR1 MNHGY and CDR2 SAAAGT. V lost 4 bases and J lost 1; bases outside the gene matches: 3. The CDR3 extends over 14 amino acids. The CDR3 here is CASSSWTGNTEAFF. The CDR3, as DNA: TGTGCCAGCAGTTCCTGGACAGGGAACACTGAAGCTTTCTTT.

In this sample, this clone turned up a few times. The rearrangement joins TRBV6-7 to TRBJ2-1, with 8 bases lining up with TRBD2. TRBV6-7 belongs to the ORF category, with a function that is uncertain. With V trimmed by 2 bases and J by 3 bases, 6 bases remained unmatched. This CDR3 contains 16 residues. This chain's CDR3 is CASSYHSGAYYNEQFF. CDR3 coding DNA: TGTGCCAGCAGTTACCATAGCGGGGCCTACTACAATGAGCAGTTCTTC.

The J gene is TRBJ2-5, the V gene TRBV9; tentatively, D is TRBD1 (6 bases). Germline lookup yields CDR1 SGDLS and CDR2 YYNGEE. The ends were cut back, 5 bases at V and 4 bases at J, with 15 bases in the middle. This CDR3 spans 14 amino acids. DNA for the CDR3: TGTGCCAGCAGTGAGCAGGGCAGGGGAGAGACCCAGTACTTC. Translated, it gives CASSEQGRGETQYF. Combining the CDR3 with reference TRBV9 and TRBJ2-5 gives the whole variable domain DSGVTQTPKHLITATGQRVTLRCSPRSGDLSVYWYQQSLDQGLQFLIQYYNGEERAKGNILERFSAQQFPDLHSELNLSSLELGDSALYFCASSEQGRGETQYFGPGTRLLVL.

This clone is a singleton in its sample. The chain employs TRBV1 and TRBJ1-4. TRBV1 is a listed pseudogene. The CDR3 sequence is 16 residues long. CDR3 region: CTSSQGGDRINEKLFF. DNA of the CDR3: TGCACCAGCAGCCAAGGCGGAGATCGGATTAATGAAAAACTGTTTTTT.

V and J are TRBV4-1 and TRBJ2-7; 7 bases fit TRBD1. The germline V gene encodes CDR1 MGHRA and CDR2 YSYEKL. The CDR3 runs 16 residues. V dropped 3 bases and J dropped 2; count of bases not matched to a gene: 10. CDR3 nucleotide sequence: TGCGCCAGCAGCCAGGCCCCCGACAGGGCCACCTACGAGCAGTACTTC. The encoded protein is CASSQAPDRATYEQYF.

The chain is built from TRBV11-3 and TRBJ2-5; 11 nucleotides line up with TRBD2. J lost 6 bases, V lost 4 bases, and 10 bases had no gene match. Germline assignment: CDR1 SGHNT and CDR2 YENEEA. CDR3 length: 16 amino acids. DNA of the CDR3: TGTGCCAGCAGCTGGCGGACTAGCGGGTACAAGCAGACCCAGTACTTC. This encodes CASSWRTSGYKQTQYF.

Judged by abundance, this clone is large (0.1 to 1%). This CDR3 is CASSLPGLEETQYF. CDR3 DNA: TGTGCCAGCAGTTTACCGGGACTAGAGGAGACCCAGTACTTC. The chain couples TRBV28 to TRBJ2-5; 8 nucleotides match TRBD2. The CDR3 totals 14 residues. Germline V gene lookup returns CDR1 MDHEN and CDR2 SYDVKM. Unmatched junction bases numbered 4, after V lost 2 bases and J lost 5 bases.

J is TRBJ1-1 and V is TRBV11-3; no reliable D call. CDR3 length equals 15 residues. In germline, CDR1 is SGHNT, CDR2 YENEEA. V was trimmed by 3 bases and J by 0 bases, leaving 11 bases between them. The CDR3 here is CASSFPPQVNTEAFF. The CDR3 DNA reads TGTGCCAGCAGCTTCCCCCCGCAGGTGAACACTGAAGCTTTCTTT.

CDR3 bases: TGTGCCAGCAGCCAATCGAGGGCAGGGCTAAACACTGAAGCTTTCTTT. This sequence encodes CASSQSRAGLNTEAFF. V and J are TRBV16 and TRBJ1-1, with D perhaps matching TRBD1 (5 bases). The CDR3 loop spans 16 amino acids. V was clipped by 0 bases and J by 2 bases, with 13 bases between them. Germline V gene lookup returns CDR1 KGHSY and CDR2 FQNENV.

The J gene is TRBJ1-4, the V gene TRBV19; D perhaps matches TRBD1 (5 bases). Germline V gene data show CDR1 as LNHDA and CDR2 as SQIVND (reference sequence). Trimming took 4 bases from V and 5 from J, leaving 14 bases between them. The CDR3 is 15 amino acids. The CDR3: CASSRGRTPNEKLFF. The CDR3 bases are TGTGCCAGTAGTAGGGGACGCACTCCGAATGAAAAACTGTTTTTT.

This clone was seen a few times. The V call is TRBV6-8, the J call TRBJ2-7; 8 bases agree with TRBD1. J was trimmed by 0 bases and V by 0 bases; bases with no gene match: 7. This CDR3 is built from 17 residues. The germline V gene encodes CDR1 MNHGY and CDR2 SAAAGT. This CDR3 is CASSYSETGASSYEQYF. As DNA, the CDR3 is TGTGCCAGCAGTTACTCGGAGACAGGGGCAAGCTCCTACGAGCAGTACTTC.

This clone was observed a handful of times. The junction shows a germline mismatch at one end, possibly a read error. The chain links TRBV6-8 to TRBJ1-6; possible D gene TRBD1, 6 bases. Germline V gene lookup returns CDR1 MNHGY and CDR2 SAAAGT. The CDR3 is 14 residues long. CDR3: CASSYVAGDSPLHF. The CDR3, as DNA: TGTGCTAGCAGTTACGTGGCAGGGGACTCACCTCTCCACTTT.

The chain is built from TRBV9 and TRBJ1-4; 9 positions agree with TRBD1. V lost 4 bases and J lost 4; bases outside the gene matches: 2. The length of the CDR3 is 14 residues. Germline V gene lookup returns CDR1 SGDLS and CDR2 YYNGEE. Written as DNA, the CDR3 is TGTGCCAGCAGCCCGGGACAGGGTAATGAAAAACTGTTTTTT. It yields the protein CASSPGQGNEKLFF.

This clone was found a few times. The rearrangement links TRBV11-3 to TRBJ1-2; no clear D gene. The germline V gene has CDR1 SGHNT and CDR2 YENEEA. The CDR3 is made up of 15 amino acids. V lost 4 bases and J 7 bases, leaving 19 bases between the germline ends. As DNA, the CDR3 is TGTGCCAGCAGCTCTATAGGCTCCCTCGAGGGTGGCTACACCTTC. Translated, it gives CASSSIGSLEGGYTF.

This clone was picked up a small number of times. V is TRBV19 and J is TRBJ1-1; D not certain. Trimming removed 4 bases at V and 1 base at J, with 19 bases between. The CDR3 has 17 residues. CDR1 is LNHDA and CDR2 is SQIVND in the germline V gene (reference sequence). The CDR3 protein is CASSTLAGVEWNTEAFF. The DNA of the CDR3 is TGTGCCAGTAGTACTCTAGCCGGGGTAGAATGGAACACTGAAGCTTTCTTT.

This clone was seen only a few times. This sequence joins TRBV11-3 and TRBJ2-5, with TRBD1 matching over 7 bases. V was clipped by 5 bases and J by 2 bases; unmatched bases: 8. Germline CDR1 is SGHNT and CDR2 is YENEEA. This CDR3 comprises 15 residues. CDR3: CASSASGQRQETQYF. CDR3 sequence (DNA): TGTGCCAGCAGCGCCTCGGGACAGCGACAAGAGACCCAGTACTTC.

J is TRBJ1-6 and V is TRBV11-3, with 10 bases aligning to TRBD1. This CDR3 spans 14 amino acids. Unmatched junction bases numbered 7, after V lost 5 bases and J lost 12 bases. Germline V lookup: CDR1 SGHNT, CDR2 YENEEA. CDR3 sequence reads: CASSLGTGAEPLHF. The CDR3 region has the DNA TGTGCCAGCAGCCTTGGGACAGGGGCTGAACCCCTCCACTTT.

This clone was detected only a few times. The chain recombines TRBV18 with TRBJ2-7; D unresolved. V dropped 1 base and J dropped 0 bases, with 4 bases sitting between them. Germline V lookup: CDR1 KGHSH, CDR2 LQKENI. CDR3 length equals 13 residues. The DNA for the CDR3 is TGTGCCAGCTCACCACGGTCCTCCTACGAGCAGTACTTC. Residues: CASSPRSSYEQYF.

The rearrangement joins TRBV19 to TRBJ1-1; TRBD1 matches at 7 bases. This CDR3 has 13 residues. V dropped 4 bases and J dropped 7; count of bases not matched to a gene: 6. Germline lookup yields CDR1 LNHDA and CDR2 SQIVND (reference sequence). The CDR3 is CASSRGDSIEAFF. In DNA, the CDR3 is TGTGCCAGTAGTAGGGGGGACAGCATTGAAGCTTTCTTT.

This clone was picked up a small number of times. The V gene is TRBV9, the J gene TRBJ2-7, with 7 nucleotides matching TRBD1. From germline, CDR1 is SGDLS and CDR2 YYNGEE. V dropped 5 bases and J dropped 1; count of bases not matched to a gene: 15. The CDR3 has 17 residues. CDR3 region: CASSWTTGQATSYEQYF. The CDR3 DNA reads as TGTGCCAGCAGTTGGACCACCGGACAGGCAACGTCCTACGAGCAGTACTTC.

The chain has TRBV29-1 and TRBJ2-7, with TRBD1 matching 11 bases. Trimming cost V 8 bases and J 3 bases; bases outside gene matches: 9. The germline V gene encodes CDR1 SQVTM and CDR2 ANQGSEA. CDR3 length equals 14 residues. The CDR3 loop is CSIQGDRGIYEQYF. CDR3 in DNA: TGCAGCATTCAAGGGGACAGGGGGATCTACGAGCAGTACTTC.